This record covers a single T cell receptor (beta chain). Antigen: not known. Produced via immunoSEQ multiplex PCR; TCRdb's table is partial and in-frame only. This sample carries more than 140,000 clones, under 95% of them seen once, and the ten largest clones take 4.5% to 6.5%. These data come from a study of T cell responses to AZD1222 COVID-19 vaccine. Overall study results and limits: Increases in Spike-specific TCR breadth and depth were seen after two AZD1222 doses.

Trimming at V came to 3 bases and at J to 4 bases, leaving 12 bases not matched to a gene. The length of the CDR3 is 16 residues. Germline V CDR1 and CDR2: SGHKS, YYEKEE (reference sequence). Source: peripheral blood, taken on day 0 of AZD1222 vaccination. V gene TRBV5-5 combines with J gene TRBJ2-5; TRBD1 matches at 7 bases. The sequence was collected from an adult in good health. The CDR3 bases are TGTGCCAGCAGCTACTATCGAGGGGGCAAAGGAGAGACCCAGTACTTC. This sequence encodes CASSYYRGGKGETQYF. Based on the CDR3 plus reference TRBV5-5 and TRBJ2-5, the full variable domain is DAGVTQSPTHLIKTRGQQVTLRCSPISGHKSVSWYQQVLGQGPQFIFQYYEKEERGRGNFPDRFSARQFPNYSSELNVNALLLGDSALYLCASSYYRGGKGETQYFGPGTRLLVL.